The 28 T cell receptor beta chains below all came from one sample that was sequenced in a study of shared clonotypes between healthy human individuals. Libraries were prepared by immunoSEQ multiplex PCR; TCRdb keeps only in-frame clonotypes and omits some of them. Of around 1.1 million clones in the sample, 60% to 85% were seen once. The sequenced sample consisted of memory CD4+ T cells from PBMCs. Subset denoted: CD45RA-negative fraction. The receptors were sampled from a young man in good health. Some clones in this sample may be carry-over from other donors' samples.

The rearrangement links TRBV19 to TRBJ1-1; D uncertain. The germline gives CDR1 LNHDA, CDR2 SQIVND (reference sequence). The CDR3 is made up of 16 amino acids. V lost 0 bases and J lost 0, with 11 bases in between. CDR3 sequence: CASSIDFRVMNTEAFF. CDR3 nucleotides: TGTGCCAGTAGTATAGATTTCCGGGTAATGAACACTGAAGCTTTCTTT.

This chain uses TRBV28 with TRBJ2-7; the D is unclear. The V end was cut by 2 bases, the J end by 3 bases, with 11 bases between. This CDR3 is 14 amino acids long. Germline CDR1 reads MDHEN; CDR2 reads SYDVKM. The CDR3 protein is CASSLPGQVYEQYF. CDR3 sequence (DNA): TGTGCCAGCAGTTTACCCGGTCAGGTCTACGAGCAGTACTTC. Full variable domain (rest looked up from reference TRBV28 and TRBJ2-7): DVKVTQSSRYLVKRTGEKVFLECVQDMDHENMFWYRQDPGLGLRLIYFSYDVKMKEKGDIPEGYSVSREKKERFSLILESASTNQTSMYLCASSLPGQVYEQYFGPGTRLTVT.

The chain is built from TRBV28 and TRBJ1-1; D might be TRBD1 (6 bases). The CDR3 contains 17 residues. Germline CDR1 and CDR2: MDHEN and SYDVKM. Trimming took off 2 bases at V and 5 bases at J, with 21 bases between the two ends. Here the CDR3 reads CASSLPPGAAGRTEAFF. The CDR3, as DNA: TGTGCCAGCAGTTTACCTCCGGGGGCTGCAGGGAGGACTGAAGCTTTCTTT.

This clone was observed a handful of times. The chain links TRBV5-1 to TRBJ2-2, with 7 bases that match TRBD1. Germline V gene lookup returns CDR1 SGHRS and CDR2 YFSETQ. CDR3 length: 15 residues. The J segment lost 1 base and the V segment lost 3 bases, leaving 3 bases of the junction unmatched. The chain's CDR3 is CASSSRDRNTGELFF. Here the CDR3 DNA reads TGCGCCAGCAGCTCCCGGGACAGGAACACCGGGGAGCTGTTTTTT.

The rearrangement joins TRBV18 to TRBJ2-1, with TRBD1 identical over 8 bases. V was clipped by 5 bases and J by 7 bases; unmatched bases: 7. The CDR3 totals 14 residues. Germline V gene sequence: CDR1 KGHSH, CDR2 LQKENI. This CDR3 is CASSLLTGVNEQFF. CDR3 nucleotide sequence: TGTGCCAGCTCATTATTGACAGGGGTGAATGAGCAGTTCTTC.

Comments on this clone: A single base separates this from a much larger clone, so it may be a read error. The V call is TRBV4-2, the J call TRBJ1-2; D is unclear. Germline-derived CDR1 and CDR2 are LGHNA and YNFKEQ. The CDR3 has 14 amino acids. The CDR3 region is CASSREAGNYCYTF. Here the CDR3 DNA reads TGTGCCAGCAGCAGGGAGGCGGGGAACTATTGCTACACCTTC.

This clone was seen a single time. The CDR3 is CASSQDVDRSYTF. The CDR3 region has the DNA TGTGCCAGCAGCCAAGATGTGGACAGGTCTTACACCTTC. This chain connects TRBV4-2 to TRBJ1-2, with 7 positions matching TRBD1. The CDR3 contains 13 residues. V gave up 0 bases and J gave up 11 bases; unmatched junction bases: 6. Germline-derived CDR1 and CDR2 are LGHNA and YNFKEQ.

This chain joins TRBV2 and TRBJ1-2, with D possibly matching TRBD1 (6 bases). CDR3 size: 10 residues. The germline gives CDR1 SNHLY, CDR2 FYNNEI. The CDR3 DNA reads TGTGTCAGGGACAATCCTGGCTACACCTTC. Its translation is CVRDNPGYTF.

V is TRBV19 and J is TRBJ1-2; 8 positions agree with TRBD1. The CDR3 totals 15 residues. In germline, CDR1 is LNHDA, CDR2 SQIVND (reference sequence). J gave up 3 bases and V 6 bases, and 9 bases lay outside the gene matches. The DNA of the CDR3 is TGTGCCAGTAGCACCGGACAGGGTGAATACTATGGCTACACCTTC. Its translation is CASSTGQGEYYGYTF.

About this clone itself: Different DNA sequences within this sample yield the same CDR3. The chain couples TRBV7-8 to TRBJ2-5; D perhaps matches TRBD2 (5 bases). CDR1 and CDR2 from the germline V gene are SGHVS and FQNEAQ. This CDR3 is 13 amino acids long. Trimming left V 2 bases short and J 2 bases short, with 6 bases between. DNA of the CDR3: TGTGCCAGCAGCTTATCGGGACAAGAGACCCAGTACTTC. The encoded protein is CASSLSGQETQYF.

The J gene is TRBJ1-1, the V gene TRBV7-2; possibly TRBD1 for D (6 bases). CDR3 length: 14 residues. Trimming stripped 5 bases from V and 5 bases from J, with 15 bases between. Germline V gives CDR1 SGHTA, CDR2 FQGNSA. The CDR3 region is CASSPQGRSTEAFF. As DNA, the CDR3 is TGTGCCAGCAGCCCCCAGGGGCGGTCGACTGAAGCTTTCTTT.

The V call is TRBV28, the J call TRBJ2-3, with 8 bases identical to TRBD2. Germline-derived CDR1 and CDR2 are MDHEN and SYDVKM. The CDR3 loop spans 14 amino acids. With V trimmed by 3 bases and J by 8 bases, 7 bases remained unmatched. The DNA of the CDR3 is TGTGCCAGCAGTTTTCCGGCGGGAGGCGGTACGCAGTATTTT. Protein: CASSFPAGGGTQYF. Full variable domain (rest looked up from reference TRBV28 and TRBJ2-3): DVKVTQSSRYLVKRTGEKVFLECVQDMDHENMFWYRQDPGLGLRLIYFSYDVKMKEKGDIPEGYSVSREKKERFSLILESASTNQTSMYLCASSFPAGGGTQYFGPGTRLTVL.

The V call is TRBV6-5, the J call TRBJ1-1; no definite D call. CDR1 and CDR2 (germline): MNHEY, SVGAGI. The CDR3 runs to 14 residues. With 0 bases removed from V and 4 bases from J, the gap between germline ends came to 9 bases. The CDR3, as DNA: TGTGCCAGCAGTTACTCGAGGTCCGTCACTGAAGCTTTCTTT. This gives the protein CASSYSRSVTEAFF.

This clone was seen ten or more times. The chain combines TRBV2 with TRBJ1-2, with D unresolved. Trimming removed 4 bases at V and 2 bases at J, with 5 bases between. The germline V gene has CDR1 SNHLY and CDR2 FYNNEI. The CDR3 has 12 residues. The CDR3: CASSVKNYGYTF. CDR3 coding DNA: TGTGCCAGCAGTGTAAAGAACTATGGCTACACCTTC.

This clone was counted at least ten times. One end of the junction varies from germline; a read error may be responsible. The V call is TRBV30, the J call TRBJ2-7; 11 bases are a match to TRBD2. In germline, CDR1 is GTSNPN, CDR2 SVGIG (reference sequence). The length of the CDR3 is 14 residues. CDR3 DNA sequence: TGTGCCTGGAGTGTATCGGGTAGCGGGAGGGCCGCGATCTTC. Translation gives CAWSVSGSGRAAIF.

The chain has TRBV28 and TRBJ1-2; D is unclear. V shed 9 bases and J shed 5 bases, with 16 bases lying between them. CDR1 is MDHEN and CDR2 is SYDVKM in the germline V gene. CDR3 length: 13 residues. DNA of the CDR3: TGTGCCAGTTGGCGAAGTGAAGATTATGGCTACACCTTC. Amino acid sequence: CASWRSEDYGYTF.

The chain uses TRBV28 and TRBJ1-5, with TRBD1 matching over 7 bases. J lost 4 bases, V lost 5 bases, and 5 bases had no gene match. CDR1 MDHEN and CDR2 SYDVKM come from the germline V gene. The CDR3 is 14 residues long. This CDR3 reads CASSPRQGNQPQHF. The CDR3 DNA reads as TGTGCCAGCAGTCCTCGACAGGGAAATCAGCCCCAGCATTTT.

The rearrangement links TRBV18 to TRBJ1-3, with D possibly matching TRBD1 (6 bases). The CDR3 consists of 17 residues. V lost 4 bases and J lost 0, with 16 bases in between. CDR1 is KGHSH, CDR2 LQKENI, per germline. In DNA form, the CDR3 reads TGTGCCAGCTCACTAAGCCCCGGGACATCCTCTGGAAACACCATATATTTT. It codes for CASSLSPGTSSGNTIYF.

The CDR3 nucleotides read TGCAGCGTGGCTCGGGACGTCCACTCTGGGGCCAACGTCCTGACTTTC. Translated, it gives CSVARDVHSGANVLTF. The chain joins TRBV29-1 to TRBJ2-6; D might be TRBD1 or TRBD2, each matching 5 bases. The length of the CDR3 is 16 residues. The ends were cut back, 6 bases at V and 0 bases at J, with 15 bases in the middle. The germline gives CDR1 SQVTM, CDR2 ANQGSEA.

The chain employs TRBV11-2 and TRBJ1-2; TRBD1 matches 8 bases. V dropped 5 bases and J dropped 4; count of bases not matched to a gene: 6. The CDR3 totals 14 residues. Germline CDR1 is SGHAT and CDR2 is FQNNGV. The CDR3 region has the DNA TGTGCCAGCAGCCCTACAGGGGGAGGCTATGGCTACACCTTC. It encodes CASSPTGGGYGYTF.

The chain has TRBV5-1 and TRBJ2-3, with TRBD2 matching over 16 bases. Trimming cost V 0 bases and J 0 bases; bases outside gene matches: 16. The length of the CDR3 is 23 residues. CDR1 is SGHRS and CDR2 is YFSETQ in the germline V gene. The CDR3 sequence: CASSLDPLPGLAGGRTSTDTQYF. CDR3 DNA sequence: TGCGCCAGCAGCTTGGATCCGCTTCCGGGACTAGCGGGAGGGAGGACTAGCACAGATACGCAGTATTTT.

The chain carries TRBV11-3 and TRBJ2-7; 8 nucleotides line up with TRBD2. V dropped 1 base and J dropped 4; count of bases not matched to a gene: 6. Germline lookup yields CDR1 SGHNT and CDR2 YENEEA. The CDR3 extends over 15 amino acids. The CDR3 here is CASSLGGSGEYEQYF. In DNA form, the CDR3 reads TGTGCCAGCAGCTTAGGAGGTAGCGGGGAATACGAGCAGTACTTC.

The chain is built from TRBV11-1 and TRBJ1-1; D unclear. V lost 0 bases and J lost 1, with 9 bases in between. CDR1 and CDR2 from the germline V gene are SGHAT and FQDESV (reference sequence). CDR3 length: 15 amino acids. The chain's CDR3 is CASSLAPQWNTEAFF. CDR3 DNA: TGTGCCAGCAGCTTAGCCCCTCAATGGAACACTGAAGCTTTCTTT. Looking up the rest from reference TRBV11-1 and TRBJ1-1 gives the full variable domain: EAEVAQSPRYKITEKSQAVAFWCDPISGHATLYWYRQILGQGPELLVQFQDESVVDDSQLPKDRFSAERLKGVDSTLKIQPAELGDSAMYLCASSLAPQWNTEAFFGQGTRLTVV.

This chain uses TRBV28 with TRBJ1-2; D perhaps matches TRBD1 (6 bases). V was clipped by 3 bases and J by 5 bases, with 16 bases between them. CDR3 length equals 15 residues. Germline V gene sequence: CDR1 MDHEN, CDR2 SYDVKM. CDR3 loop: CASSFPKTGGYGYTF. CDR3 coding DNA: TGTGCCAGCAGTTTTCCCAAGACAGGCGGGTATGGCTACACCTTC.

This chain links TRBV9 with TRBJ2-3, with 8 nucleotides matching TRBD2. The V segment lost 3 bases and the J segment 0 bases; nucleotides outside the gene matches: 3. Per germline, CDR1 SGDLS and CDR2 YYNGEE. The length of the CDR3 is 15 residues. This chain's CDR3 is CASSAGTRSTDTQYF. The CDR3 DNA reads as TGTGCCAGCAGCGCCGGGACTAGGAGCACAGATACGCAGTATTTT. Variable domain in full (rest from reference TRBV9 and TRBJ2-3): DSGVTQTPKHLITATGQRVTLRCSPRSGDLSVYWYQQSLDQGLQFLIQYYNGEERAKGNILERFSAQQFPDLHSELNLSSLELGDSALYFCASSAGTRSTDTQYFGPGTRLTVL.

The chain recombines TRBV2 with TRBJ2-1; 10 bases line up with TRBD2. Trimming at V came to 7 bases and at J to 8 bases, leaving 5 bases not matched to a gene. Germline CDR1 is SNHLY and CDR2 is FYNNEI. The CDR3 extends over 13 amino acids. The CDR3 region is CASNSGRWDEQFF. The DNA of the CDR3 is TGTGCCAGCAATAGCGGGAGGTGGGATGAGCAGTTCTTC.

The genes are TRBV7-3 and TRBJ1-2; possibly TRBD1 for D (6 bases). Trimming stripped 6 bases from V and 8 bases from J, with 22 bases between. The CDR3 runs to 15 residues. The germline V gene has CDR1 SGHTA and CDR2 FQGTGA. The CDR3 sequence is CASSLNAGTQGGYTF. DNA for the CDR3: TGTGCCAGCAGTTTGAACGCCGGGACTCAGGGGGGCTACACCTTC.

The rearrangement links TRBV5-1 to TRBJ1-4, with 7 bases fitting TRBD1. Germline values: CDR1 SGHRS, CDR2 YFSETQ. The CDR3 extends over 15 amino acids. The V segment lost 1 base and the J segment 3 bases; nucleotides outside the gene matches: 3. CDR3: CASSLPQGANEKLFF. CDR3 DNA: TGCGCCAGCAGCTTGCCGCAGGGGGCTAATGAAAAACTGTTTTTT.